What follows are 25 T cell receptor beta chains derived from one specimen sequenced in a study of blood T cells in healthy people across ages. A second PCR of 7 to 11 cycles used a sample-barcoded 5' primer and a J-beta primer mix. TCRdb fed the 5' RACE reads into MiXCR, producing one record per CDR3 protein. Of 660,000 or so distinct CDR3 sequences in the sample, 58% were seen once. Sequencing was performed on blood. These receptors were collected from a man aged 55 to 69 in good health.

This clonotype occurred a few times. The chain employs TRBV12-3 or TRBV12-4 and TRBJ1-1, with 8 bases that match TRBD1. J gave up 1 base and V 7 bases, and 8 bases lay outside the gene matches. The length of the CDR3 is 15 residues. The CDR3, as DNA: TGTGCCAGCAAGCCTCAGGGGGCGGAGAACACTGAAGCTTTCTTT. This sequence encodes CASKPQGAENTEAFF.

The chain is built from TRBV20-1 and TRBJ2-1; D perhaps matches TRBD2 (5 bases). Germline V CDR1 and CDR2: DFQATT, SNEGSKA (reference sequence). The CDR3 is 15 amino acids. V was trimmed by 6 bases and J by 2 bases, leaving 17 bases between them. The CDR3, as DNA: TGCAGTGCCCGAAGATGGGGAGAAACCTACAATGAGCAGTTCTTC. This sequence encodes CSARRWGETYNEQFF.

This chain connects TRBV20-1 to TRBJ2-3; D is ambiguous. There are 13 residues in the CDR3. CDR1 and CDR2 (germline): DFQATT, SNEGSKA (reference sequence). Trimming left V 2 bases short and J 5 bases short, with 11 bases between. The CDR3, as DNA: TGCAGTGCTAGAACCCGGGCGGTAGATACGCAGTATTTT. This codes for CSARTRAVDTQYF.

CDR3: CASKRLAGGGETQYF. CDR3 DNA: TGTGCCAGCAAGAGACTAGCGGGGGGCGGTGAGACCCAGTACTTC. The rearrangement joins TRBV27 to TRBJ2-5; TRBD2 matches 13 bases. Germline values: CDR1 MNHEY, CDR2 SMNVEV (reference sequence). The CDR3 has 15 amino acids. The ends lost 7 bases at V and 5 bases at J; junction bases unmatched: 7.

The chain recombines TRBV2 with TRBJ2-2; D is perhaps TRBD1 (6 bases). Per germline, CDR1 SNHLY and CDR2 FYNNEI. CDR3 length equals 14 residues. With 5 bases removed from V and 4 bases from J, the gap between germline ends came to 11 bases. The CDR3 coding sequence is TGTGCCAGCAGTCCTCAGGGGAGCACCGGGGAGCTGTTTTTT. This encodes CASSPQGSTGELFF.

This clonotype was picked up a small number of times. The CDR3 spells CSAIPGGNYGYTF. As DNA, the CDR3 is TGCAGTGCCATTCCTGGCGGAAACTATGGCTACACCTTC. The chain links TRBV20-1 to TRBJ1-2; D ambiguous. This CDR3 region has 13 residues. Deletions cut 6 bases from V and 2 bases from J, with 13 bases between. Germline V gene lookup returns CDR1 DFQATT and CDR2 SNEGSKA (reference sequence).

The V and J genes are TRBV6-1 and TRBJ1-2; unclear D gene. This CDR3 region has 13 residues. From germline, CDR1 is MNHNS and CDR2 SASEGT. The V gene lost 5 bases and the J gene lost 5 bases, with 12 bases spanning the gap. The CDR3 reads CASSSDGLYGYTF. The CDR3, as DNA: TGTGCCAGCAGTTCGGACGGACTTTATGGCTACACCTTC.

This clonotype was observed a few times. CDR3 bases: TGCAGTGCTCCTTTAGCGGGGGGATCCCAAGAGACCCAGTACTTC. Amino acids: CSAPLAGGSQETQYF. The chain is built from TRBV20-1 and TRBJ2-5; 10 bases align to TRBD2. Trimming at V came to 5 bases and at J to 1 base, leaving 7 bases not matched to a gene. Germline V gene lookup returns CDR1 DFQATT and CDR2 SNEGSKA (reference sequence). The CDR3 runs 15 residues.

V and J are TRBV10-2 and TRBJ2-1; 7 bases align to TRBD1. The assigned J gene may be wrong: the sequence end matches TRBJ2-7 better. This CDR3 is 15 amino acids long. Germline V CDR1 and CDR2: WSHSY, SAAADI. CDR3 residues: CASREDRAVYNEQYF. The CDR3 region has the DNA TGCGCCAGCAGGGAAGACAGGGCGGTCTACAATGAGCAGTACTTC.

The chain joins TRBV20-1 to TRBJ2-7; 10 bases align to TRBD2. V trimming: 6 bases; J trimming: 4 bases; junction bases outside the gene matches: 9. The CDR3 loop spans 14 amino acids. The V gene's germline CDR1 is DFQATT and CDR2 SNEGSKA (reference sequence). CDR3 region: CSARLTSGDYEQYF. DNA for the CDR3: TGCAGTGCACGCCTAACTAGCGGGGATTACGAGCAGTACTTC.

CDR3 DNA: TGCAGTGCTAGCCCAGGGGGCGAGGCCTCCTACGAGCAGTACTTC. Its protein product is CSASPGGEASYEQYF. V usage is TRBV20-1 and J usage is TRBJ2-7, with TRBD1 matching over 8 bases. This CDR3 spans 15 amino acids. Looked up from germline, CDR1 is DFQATT and CDR2 is SNEGSKA (reference sequence). V was pared by 3 bases and J by 0 bases, with 7 bases of the junction left unmatched.

This clonotype was seen a few times. The rearrangement links TRBV12-3 or TRBV12-4 to TRBJ2-5, with TRBD2 matching over 10 bases. The CDR3 sequence is 14 residues long. CDR3 residues: CVAVAGGLQETQYF. Here the CDR3 DNA reads TGTGTCGCAGTAGCGGGGGGCCTCCAAGAGACCCAGTACTTC.

This clonotype was detected a few times. This chain uses TRBV7-9 with TRBJ1-6; D is uncertain. The CDR3 is made up of 19 amino acids. Per the germline V gene, CDR1 is SEHNR and CDR2 is FQNEAQ (reference sequence). V was cut by 2 bases and J by 0 bases, with 17 bases left in between. The CDR3 DNA reads TGTGCCAGCAGCTTAAGTGGACGCGTTCTAAGCTCCTATAATTCACCCCTCCACTTT. Protein product: CASSLSGRVLSSYNSPLHF.

The chain combines TRBV9 with TRBJ2-3, with D possibly being TRBD2 (6 bases). V lost 0 bases and J lost 2, with 7 bases in between. Germline CDR1 and CDR2: SGDLS and YYNGEE. The CDR3 length is 14 residues. The CDR3 loop is CASSVGTITDTQYF. The CDR3 DNA follows: TGTGCCAGCAGCGTAGGGACTATCACAGATACGCAGTATTTT.

The V call is TRBV20-1, the J call TRBJ2-2, with D perhaps TRBD1 (5 bases). Between the trimmed V and J ends, which lost 2 bases and 6 bases, there was a span of 10 bases. CDR1 and CDR2 (germline): DFQATT, SNEGSKA (reference sequence). The CDR3 runs to 13 residues. This CDR3 reads CSARKQDAGELFF. For the CDR3, the DNA is TGCAGTGCTAGAAAACAGGATGCCGGGGAGCTGTTTTTT.

The chain joins TRBV4-1 to TRBJ2-5, with TRBD2 matching over 7 bases. Trimming removed 3 bases from V and 2 bases from J; junction bases left unmatched: 12. The CDR3 runs to 17 residues. CDR1 is MGHRA and CDR2 is YSYEKL in the germline V gene. This CDR3 reads CASSQWGSSGAQETQYF. The CDR3 DNA is TGCGCCAGCAGCCAGTGGGGTTCGAGCGGGGCTCAAGAGACCCAGTACTTC.

The chain is built from TRBV20-1 and TRBJ1-1; D not certain. CDR3 length: 15 residues. The V gene lost 0 bases and the J gene lost 1 base, with 12 bases spanning the gap. Germline values: CDR1 DFQATT, CDR2 SNEGSKA (reference sequence). As DNA, the CDR3 is TGCAGTGCTAGAGATCCCCGGGCGGGGAACACTGAAGCTTTCTTT. Protein: CSARDPRAGNTEAFF.

The chain has TRBV20-1 and TRBJ2-5, with D perhaps matching TRBD2 (6 bases). V was trimmed by 5 bases and J by 2 bases, leaving 15 bases between them. The CDR3 contains 14 residues. Germline V gene sequence: CDR1 DFQATT, CDR2 SNEGSKA (reference sequence). The CDR3 coding sequence is TGCAGTGCTCTCGACGCGAGCGGGCAAGAGACCCAGTACTTC. This sequence encodes CSALDASGQETQYF.

This rearrangement joins TRBV15 to TRBJ2-3; TRBD1 matches 9 bases. The J segment lost 0 bases and the V segment lost 0 bases, leaving 4 bases of the junction unmatched. From germline, CDR1 is LNHNV and CDR2 YYDKDF (reference sequence). CDR3 size: 17 residues. CDR3 sequence (DNA): TGTGCCACCAGCAGAGACCGGACAGGGGTTAGCACAGATACGCAGTATTTT. This sequence encodes CATSRDRTGVSTDTQYF.

This clonotype has more than one count but fewer than ten. The CDR3 is CASSLYGQPSSYEQYF. The CDR3 coding sequence is TGTGCCAGCAGCTTATACGGACAACCGAGCTCCTACGAGCAGTACTTC. The V gene is TRBV7-6, the J gene TRBJ2-7, with D possibly being TRBD1 (5 bases). The CDR3 spans 16 residues. Looked up from germline, CDR1 is SGHVS and CDR2 is FNYEAQ. Trimming removed 2 bases from V and 0 bases from J, with 14 bases in between. Combining the CDR3 with reference TRBV7-6 and TRBJ2-7 gives the whole variable domain GAGVSQSPRYKVTKRGQDVALRCDPISGHVSLYWYRQALGQGPEFLTYFNYEAQQDKSGLPNDRFSAERPEGSISTLTIQRTEQRDSAMYRCASSLYGQPSSYEQYFGPGTRLTVT.

The chain uses TRBV29-1 and TRBJ1-1; D call uncertain. Germline V gene data show CDR1 as SQVTM and CDR2 as ANQGSEA. CDR3 size: 14 residues. The V gene lost 5 bases and the J gene lost 3 bases, with 16 bases spanning the gap. CDR3 sequence reads: CSVSWTGWDTEAFF. The CDR3 DNA reads as TGCAGCGTTTCTTGGACGGGTTGGGACACTGAAGCTTTCTTT.

This clonotype was counted a few times. V gene TRBV4-1 combines with J gene TRBJ2-5; TRBD2 matches at 7 bases. The ends lost 3 bases at V and 2 bases at J; junction bases unmatched: 6. Looked up from germline, CDR1 is MGHRA and CDR2 is YSYEKL. CDR3 size: 15 residues. This chain's CDR3 is CASSQRGLEQETQYF. DNA of the CDR3: TGCGCCAGCAGCCAGAGAGGACTAGAGCAAGAGACCCAGTACTTC.

The chain joins TRBV7-2 to TRBJ2-1; TRBD1 or TRBD2 may be the D gene (5 bases each). The CDR3 covers 18 residues. The germline V and J ends were trimmed by 0 bases and 0 bases, with 15 bases remaining between them. Germline lookup yields CDR1 SGHTA and CDR2 FQGNSA. CDR3 coding DNA: TGTGCCAGCAGCTTAGCCCCTCGACTGGGACCCTCCTACAATGAGCAGTTCTTC. Translation: CASSLAPRLGPSYNEQFF.

The chain is built from TRBV29-1 and TRBJ2-6; D remains unclear. The CDR3 loop spans 15 amino acids. Trimming took off 7 bases at V and 0 bases at J, with 13 bases between the two ends. The germline V gene has CDR1 SQVTM and CDR2 ANQGSEA. The CDR3 loop is CSAAGWSSGANVLTF. Written as DNA, the CDR3 is TGCAGCGCCGCCGGCTGGAGCTCTGGGGCCAACGTCCTGACTTTC.

This rearrangement joins TRBV20-1 to TRBJ2-5, with 10 positions matching TRBD2. After removal of 8 bases from V and 1 base from J, the junction contained 4 bases not matched to a gene. Germline V gene data show CDR1 as DFQATT and CDR2 as SNEGSKA (reference sequence). The CDR3 is made up of 13 amino acids. The CDR3 DNA reads as TGCAGTTCAAGCGGGGGGGCCCAAGAGACCCAGTACTTC. Protein product: CSSSGGAQETQYF.